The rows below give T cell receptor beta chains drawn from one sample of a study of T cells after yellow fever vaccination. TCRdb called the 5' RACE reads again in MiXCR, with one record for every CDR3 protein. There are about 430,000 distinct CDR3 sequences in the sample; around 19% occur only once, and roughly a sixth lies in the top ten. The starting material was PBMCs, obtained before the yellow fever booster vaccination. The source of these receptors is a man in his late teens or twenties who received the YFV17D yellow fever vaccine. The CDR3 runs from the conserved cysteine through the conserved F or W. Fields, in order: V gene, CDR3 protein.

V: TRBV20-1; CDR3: CSAPSLGYTF
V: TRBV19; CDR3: CASSIVGGWTGELFF
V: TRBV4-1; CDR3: CASSQDPLLGGAYQPQHF
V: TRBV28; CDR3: CASREWSDTQYF
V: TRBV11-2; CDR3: CASSLGSLAGGPDTGELFF
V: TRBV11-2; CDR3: CASSSGRVNEQFF
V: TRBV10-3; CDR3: CAISERRETQYF
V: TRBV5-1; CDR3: CASSLADMNTEAFF
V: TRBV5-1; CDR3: CASSLSPPGNTGELFF
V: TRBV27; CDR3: CASSLAYQETQYF
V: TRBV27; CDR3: CASSLNRVHDGYTF
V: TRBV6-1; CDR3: CASSEMDRGAYEQYF
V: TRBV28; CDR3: CASSSGAYNEQFF
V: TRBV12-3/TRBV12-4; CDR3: CASSVQGPTGELFF
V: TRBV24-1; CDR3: CATSRGRGMGETQYF
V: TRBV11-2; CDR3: CASSRYRTGKYGYTF
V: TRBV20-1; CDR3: CSASLAGYGGSNQPQHF
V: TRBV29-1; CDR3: CSVGHREDEQFF
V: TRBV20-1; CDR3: CSARDPVGAGELFF
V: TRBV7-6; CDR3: CASTRAGIEDTQYF
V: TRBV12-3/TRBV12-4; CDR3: CASSFAPASSYNEQFF
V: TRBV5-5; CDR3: CASSPPRGGSETQYF
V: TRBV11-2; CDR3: CASSLYGMNTEAFF
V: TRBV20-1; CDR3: CSAPQGAGEQFF
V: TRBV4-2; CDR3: CASSGEGWASSGANVLTF
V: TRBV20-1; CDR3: CASTSYTDTQYF
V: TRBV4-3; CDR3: CASSPSRASIQETQYF
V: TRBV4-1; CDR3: CASSPALGGEQFF